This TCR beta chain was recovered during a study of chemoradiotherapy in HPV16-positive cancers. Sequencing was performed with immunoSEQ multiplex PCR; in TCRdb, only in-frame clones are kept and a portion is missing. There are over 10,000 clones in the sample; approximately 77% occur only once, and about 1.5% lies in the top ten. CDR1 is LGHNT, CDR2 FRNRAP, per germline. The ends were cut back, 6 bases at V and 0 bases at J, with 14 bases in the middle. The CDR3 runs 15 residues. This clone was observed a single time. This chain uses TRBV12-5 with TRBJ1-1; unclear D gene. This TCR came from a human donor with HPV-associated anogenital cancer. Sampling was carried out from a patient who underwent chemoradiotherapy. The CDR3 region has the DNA TGTGCTAGTGGCGAGGACCGCCCAATGAACACTGAAGCTTTCTTT. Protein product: CASGEDRPMNTEAFF.